These T cell receptor beta chains were read from a single sample in a study of cytomegalovirus exposure and HLA in healthy donors. Measured with immunoSEQ multiplex PCR; TCRdb has only the in-frame clones, and not every one. The table shows some 130,000 clones, with approximately 80% occurring only once. The sequenced material came from PBMCs. The receptors shown here come from a man aged 25-40 years in good health and CMV-seronegative. Both conserved end residues are part of each CDR3. A D gene is named only where the DNA matches it firmly. A clone size is listed for some rows: how often the clone was seen (once, few, many), or a class if it is expanded.

J	V	D	size	length	DNA	CDR3
TRBJ1-5	TRBV6-5	NA	few	13	TGTGCCAGCAGTTACCCGGCGGGTGGGGGCGAAGTTTTT	CASSYPAGGGEVF
TRBJ1-5	TRBV7-9	NA	few	13	TGTGCCAGCAGCTTAGACGGGTTTCAGCCCCAGCATTTT	CASSLDGFQPQHF
TRBJ1-1	TRBV7-9	NA	few	17	TGTGCCAGCAGCCCCGGGGCAGGGGTTTCGGTCGACACTGAAGCTTTCTTT	CASSPGAGVSVDTEAFF
TRBJ1-1	TRBV5-5	NA	once	13	TGTGCCAGCAGCTTCCAGGGGTGGACTGAAGCTTTCTTT	CASSFQGWTEAFF
TRBJ2-1	TRBV20-1	NA	NA	11	TGCAGTGCTACGGACGGGGATGAGCAGTTCTTC	CSATDGDEQFF
TRBJ2-3	TRBV18	TRBD1	NA	16	TGTGCCAGCTCACCCCCGACAGGGGGTCCCCCAGATACGCAGTATTTT	CASSPPTGGPPDTQYF
TRBJ1-2	TRBV7-2	TRBD1	NA	14	TGTGCCAGCAGCTCGGACAGGACTAACTATGGCTACACCTTC	CASSSDRTNYGYTF
TRBJ2-1	TRBV7-9	NA	NA	15	TGTGCCAGCAGCCCGAATGGCGGATGGGTAGATGAGCAGTTCTTC	CASSPNGGWVDEQFF
TRBJ2-3	TRBV9	TRBD2	NA	16	TGTGCCAGCAGCGCTGAGGGTAGCGGGAGACGAGATACGCAGTATTTT	CASSAEGSGRRDTQYF
TRBJ2-2	TRBV5-1	TRBD1	NA	16	TGCGCCAGCAGCTTCGGGACAGGGGGCTCCGGGGGGGAGCTGTTTTTT	CASSFGTGGSGGELFF
TRBJ1-2	TRBV20-1	NA	NA	11	TGCAGTGCTAGGGTGGCCTATGGCTACACCTTC	CSARVAYGYTF
TRBJ1-1	TRBV18	NA	NA	14	TGTGCCAGCTCACCTACCGGCATGAGCGCTGAAGCTTTCTTT	CASSPTGMSAEAFF
TRBJ1-2	TRBV5-6	NA	NA	14	TGTGCCAGCAGCTTTAACAGGGTTGGGTCTGGCTACACCTTC	CASSFNRVGSGYTF
TRBJ1-3	TRBV18	NA	NA	16	TGTGCCAGCTCAGAAAACCGGGGTAAAGCTGGAAACACCATATATTTT	CASSENRGKAGNTIYF
TRBJ1-3	TRBV6-4	TRBD1	NA	15	TGTGCCAGCACCCCGGGACAGACCTCTGGAAACACCATATATTTT	CASTPGQTSGNTIYF
TRBJ1-1	TRBV5-4	NA	NA	13	TGTGCCAGCAGCCCACAGCGCGAGGGTGAAGCTTTCTTT	CASSPQREGEAFF
TRBJ1-2	TRBV28	TRBD1	NA	18	TGTGCCAGCAGTTTATGGGGTGGGGCGGGACAGGGTAACTATGGCTACACCTTC	CASSLWGGAGQGNYGYTF
TRBJ2-1	TRBV7-9	NA	NA	15	TGTGCCAGCAGCCCGAGGGGGACCACCTACAATGAGCAGTTCTTC	CASSPRGTTYNEQFF
TRBJ1-2	TRBV5-1	NA	NA	14	TGCGCCAGCAGCTGGGCCGGATTCGAGTATGGCTACACCTTC	CASSWAGFEYGYTF
TRBJ2-3	TRBV29-1	TRBD1	NA	13	TGCAGCGCTAGACAGGGATCCACAGATACGCAGTATTTT	CSARQGSTDTQYF